Listed here is a single T cell receptor (beta chain). This specimen comes from a study of blood T cell repertoires in COVID-19. TCRdb's table, derived via immunoSEQ multiplex PCR, lists solely in-frame clones and lacks some. This sample yields hundreds of thousands of clones, of which roughly 85% are seen a single time; about 3.6% belongs to the top ten. The CDR3 has 16 residues. The chain uses TRBV21-1 and TRBJ1-6. TRBV21-1 is reported as a pseudogene. Sequencing input: peripheral blood. This receptor was taken from a woman between 18 and 29 years old with acute or convalescent COVID-19. The CDR3 DNA follows: TGTGCCAGCAGCAAAGGATGCCCGGGGGAAAATTCACCCCTCCACTTT. Protein: CASSKGCPGENSPLHF.